This T cell receptor beta chain was obtained from a study of CD8 T cells in Susac syndrome. There are 13 residues in the CDR3. V shed 2 bases, J shed 7 bases, and the junction held 3 bases outside the gene matches. Germline CDR1 SGHAT, CDR2 FQNNGV. RNA, at roughly 0.45 to 1 ug, was reverse transcribed with random hexamers. In TCRdb, the immunoSEQ multiplex PCR reads were re-called with MiXCR into one record per CDR3 protein. This sample has some 120,000 distinct CDR3 sequences, with nearly 95% found just once. V and J are TRBV11-2 and TRBJ1-1; TRBD1 agrees at 8 bases. The sample consisted of CD4+ T cells from PBMCs. This clonotype was sampled from a human donor in good health. This CDR3 is CASSLSGTGEAFF. As DNA, the CDR3 is TGTGCCAGCAGCTTAAGCGGGACAGGTGAAGCTTTCTTT.